This TCR beta chain was sequenced in a study of blood T cell repertoires in COVID-19. Whole-study context: The origin of the acute and convalescent COVID-19 samples was the United States, Italy and Spain. The analysed material was cDNA or gDNA that came from T cells, B-cell-depleted T cells, or PBMCs.

Germline V gene lookup returns CDR1 LNHNV and CDR2 YYDKDF (reference sequence). The length of the CDR3 is 15 residues. J lost 3 bases, V lost 3 bases, and 3 bases had no gene match. Original processing methods: From reference gene primer amplification, estimates of nucleated cell counts were derived. The protocol was immunoSEQ multiplex PCR, while the TCRdb copy is restricted to in-frame clones and leaves out a portion. That table supplies the V and J calls and clone size; D and trimming were determined from the DNA. The sample carries hundreds of thousands of clones, roughly 80% recorded once. The receptor was isolated from an elderly woman with active or convalescent COVID-19. Material: peripheral blood. This sequence joins TRBV15 and TRBJ1-1, with 11 bases aligning to TRBD1. CDR3 region: CATSRTDRGHTEAFF. CDR3 nucleotide sequence: TGTGCCACCAGCAGGACGGACAGGGGGCACACTGAAGCTTTCTTT.